This TCR beta chain was retrieved from a study of beta chain features in type 1 diabetes. Broader study findings: Type 1 diabetes patients showed a moderate but significant shortening of TCRB CDR3s in all four CD4+ subsets. More deletions and fewer insertions at VDJ junctions were found in patients with type 1 diabetes.

A note on this clone: As yet, its antigen is unknown.

Investigators reverse transcribed all isolated RNA, so they sequenced expressed TCRB transcripts. Some 4 million reads on average were seen across naive, central memory and regulatory T cell samples. Only in-frame clones appear in the TCRdb table, and some are missing; sequencing was by immunoSEQ multiplex PCR. The profile covers a few hundred thousand clones, with 25% to 35% appearing a single time and roughly 4% taken by the ten largest. Germline V lookup: CDR1 LGHNT, CDR2 FRNRAP. The ends were cut back, 0 bases at V and 5 bases at J, with 8 bases in the middle. The CDR3 contains 14 residues. CD45RO/CCR7/CD25/CD127/CD95/CD27 staining was used to isolate CD4+ naive, central memory, regulatory and stem cell-like memory cells by sorting.

The chain has TRBV12-5 and TRBJ2-1, with D possibly called TRBD1 or TRBD2 (5 bases each). The receptor was isolated from a man aged 25-40 years in good health. The sequenced sample was central memory CD4+ T cells from blood. The CDR3 DNA reads as TGTGCTAGTGGTTTGGTACCGGGGCACAATGAGCAGTTCTTC. Its translation: CASGLVPGHNEQFF.